The sequence of this T cell receptor (beta chain) was determined in a study of sequential checkpoint blockade in melanoma. The overall study: Each arm's sequence ended with maintenance nivolumab.

Treatment denoted: randomized to nivolumab then ipilimumab (arm A) or the reverse (arm B). Sorted cells were live CD3+CD8+, lacking CD19 and CD56, from PBMCs. CDR3 size: 15 residues. Trimming cost V 5 bases and J 0 bases; bases outside gene matches: 8. CDR1 is SGHRS and CDR2 is YFSETQ in the germline V gene. This table comes from immunoSEQ multiplex PCR, and its TCRdb copy is limited to in-frame clones, with some not included. The table includes around 1,700 clones, under 85% detected once. The chain joins TRBV5-1 to TRBJ2-7, with TRBD1 matching over 7 bases. Specimen: CD8+ T cells sorted from blood (inferred from file names), collected from a patient given nivolumab and ipilimumab in sequence. This TCR was sampled from a human donor with melanoma. CDR3 sequence reads: CASSRDRYNSYEQYF. In nucleotides, the CDR3 is TGCGCCAGCAGTAGGGACAGATATAACTCCTACGAGCAGTACTTC.